This T cell receptor (beta chain) was sequenced during a study of blood T cells in healthy people across ages. Comment on this clonotype: Its target is unknown.

Overall study findings and caveats: TCR beta diversity per million T cells fell roughly linearly with age. A conclusive naive versus antigen-experienced comparison was prevented by the unsorted PBMCs.

In germline, CDR1 is SQVTM, CDR2 ANQGSEA. V was trimmed by 1 base and J by 7 bases, leaving 13 bases between them. The CDR3 spans 13 residues. A J-beta primer mix and a sample-barcoded 5' primer were used in a second PCR of about 7 to 12 cycles. Individual samples furnished no less than 3 million CDR3-containing paired-end reads apiece. TCRdb fed the 5' RACE reads into MiXCR, producing one record per CDR3 protein. The data contain about 1.4 million distinct CDR3 sequences, roughly 59% of them singletons. The chain carries TRBV29-1 and TRBJ1-2; perhaps TRBD1 as D (5 bases). Source material: blood. This clonotype was sampled from a man between 18 and 29 years old in good health. The CDR3 DNA is TGCAGCGTTGAAGGGCACTCAGGGAGTGGCTACACCTTC. It translates to CSVEGHSGSGYTF.